This TCR beta chain was profiled in a study of CD8 T cells in Susac syndrome (dated by TCRdb to about 2019). Notes on the research overall: Among the sequenced Susac syndrome patients, about 6 had clinically active disease and about eight were in clinical remission. Susac syndrome patients were therapy-naive, on corticosteroids (some also receiving IVIg), or on IVIg alone at blood withdrawal. The study used repertoire sequencing to test whether antigen drove CD8+ T cell activation and differentiation in Susac syndrome. The research as a whole found: In patients with Susac syndrome, the CD4+ T cell repertoire showed no detectable clonal expansion. The study acknowledged that relatively few individuals were included in the TCR sequencing and HLA analysis.

High-throughput TCR beta sequencing profiled peripheral blood CD8+ and CD4+ T cells from healthy donors, Susac syndrome patients and multiple sclerosis patients. The Susac syndrome patients fulfilled recently defined diagnostic criteria for either definite or probable disease. Bulk CD8+ and CD4+ T cells were purified magnetically by negative isolation, whereas CD8+ TEMRA cells were enriched by FACS. Blood was drawn into EDTA tubes, processed within 24 hours, and PBMCs were isolated by density gradient centrifugation. PBMCs intended for TCR sequencing were frozen in liquid nitrogen and were later thawed in a 37 degrees C water bath. Purity of sorted or isolated CD4+, CD8+ and CD8+ TEMRA cells was at least 90%. This clonotype has a single count. Which antigen it targets is not known. Per-base qualities were not stored, and no clone one base away is much larger. One read alone provides weak support.

The CDR3, cysteine through phenylalanine, is 14 amino acids long. Kept here is only the CDR3 DNA, which spans 42 bases and is read in frame from base 1. CDR1 DFQATT and CDR2 SNEGSKA are derived from the germline V gene (reference sequence). Cut back by 2 bases and 1 base, the V and J ends lie 10 bases apart. RNA was extracted with the RNeasy kit and 0.5 to 1 ug was reverse transcribed using random hexamers. The immunoSEQ multiplex PCR assay, which covers 54 Vbeta and 13 Jbeta segments, was used to amplify TCR beta CDR3 regions. PCR amplification bias was corrected by using a synthetic template baseline for primer optimization and computational correction. In the paper's pipeline: Reads were assigned to V, D and J genes according to IMGT and analyzed in immunoSEQ Analyzer, with only productive sequences retained. Clonality was calculated as one minus the Shannon entropy normalized by log2 of the number of productive unique sequences. For each patient and control, public and private clones were evaluated among the 100 most prevalent clones. Susac-specific clones were defined as absent from healthy and MS cohorts, over a thousand published viral clones and other ImmuneACCESS disease sequences. The public reads were reanalyzed by TCRdb: fastp trimming at Q25, MiXCR alignment, in-frame beta chains only. Identical CDR3 proteins give one entry, which carries the most common genes and DNA. The V and J calls were determined by TCRdb, not by the authors. The sample has around 170,000 distinct CDR3 sequences on record, more than 90% of them singletons. The ten largest make up around 0.092% of the sample.

The sequence is built from TRBV20-1 and TRBJ2-3, and possibly TRBD1, on 6 matching bases. Sequencing was performed on CD4+ T cells from PBMCs. The origin of this receptor is a human donor with Susac syndrome. The DNA is as follows: TGCAGTGCTAGACAGGGGATTGGCACAGATACGCAGTATTTT. Translated, it reads CSARQGIGTDTQYF.